The source of this T cell receptor (beta chain) is a study of T cells in tuberculosis. The repertoire was sequenced with immunoSEQ multiplex PCR; TCRdb's copy has only in-frame clones and lacks some. The sample has 25,000 to 30,000 clones, 92% seen once; the top ten hold about 6.8%. As for time point: new active TB diagnosis, blood taken before or within 7 days of starting treatment. Included patients were adults of at least 18, HIV-seronegative, South African. This CDR3 has 16 residues. The J segment lost 5 bases and the V segment lost 2 bases, leaving 4 bases of the junction unmatched. CDR1 is MRHNA and CDR2 is SNTAGT in the germline V gene.

The specimen comprised PBMCs, sampled at tuberculosis diagnosis. The chain uses TRBV6-4 and TRBJ2-1; 12 nucleotides agree with TRBD2. This TCR was sampled from an adult with tuberculosis. DNA for the CDR3: TGTGCCAGCAGTGACGAGGCTAGCGGGAGGGACAATGAGCAGTTCTTC. This sequence encodes CASSDEASGRDNEQFF.